This entry features one TCR beta chain sequence. Assay: immunoSEQ multiplex PCR; the TCRdb copy retains only in-frame clones and omits some. The sample lists tens of thousands of clones; just over 90% were seen once. This entry is derived from a study of control samples from healthy donors and cancer patients. V dropped 5 bases and J dropped 0 bases, with 5 bases sitting between them. Looked up from germline, CDR1 is SNHLY and CDR2 is FYNNEI. The CDR3 length is 13 residues. The origin of this receptor is a man in his thirties or forties with colorectal cancer. Sequences were obtained from PBMCs. The V and J genes are TRBV2 and TRBJ1-5; unclear D gene. The CDR3 nucleotides read TGTGCCAGCAGTAGAGATAGCAATCAGCCCCAGCATTTT. It is translated as CASSRDSNQPQHF.